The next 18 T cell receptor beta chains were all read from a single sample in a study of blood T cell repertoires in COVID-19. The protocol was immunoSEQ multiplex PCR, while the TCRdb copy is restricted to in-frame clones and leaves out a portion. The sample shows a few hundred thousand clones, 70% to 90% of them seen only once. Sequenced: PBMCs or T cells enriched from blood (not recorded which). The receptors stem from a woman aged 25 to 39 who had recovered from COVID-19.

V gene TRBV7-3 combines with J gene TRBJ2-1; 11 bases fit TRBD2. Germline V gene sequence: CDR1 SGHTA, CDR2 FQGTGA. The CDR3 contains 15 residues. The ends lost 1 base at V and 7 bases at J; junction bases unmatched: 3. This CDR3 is CASSLKASGRNEQFF. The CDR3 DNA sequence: TGTGCCAGCAGCTTAAAGGCTAGCGGGAGGAATGAGCAGTTCTTC.

The DNA of the CDR3 is TGTGCCAGCAGTTTACAACCAGGGTTGGAGACCCAGTACTTC. Translation: CASSLQPGLETQYF. The chain carries TRBV28 and TRBJ2-5; D is perhaps TRBD1 (5 bases). Germline assignment: CDR1 MDHEN and CDR2 SYDVKM. The CDR3 covers 14 residues. The V end lost 2 bases, the J end lost 5 bases, and 12 bases lay between the germline ends.

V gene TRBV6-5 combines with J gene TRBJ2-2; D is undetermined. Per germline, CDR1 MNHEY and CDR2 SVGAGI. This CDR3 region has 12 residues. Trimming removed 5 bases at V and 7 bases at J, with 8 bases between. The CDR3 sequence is CASSRLVGELFF. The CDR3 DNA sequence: TGTGCCAGCAGTCGACTCGTCGGGGAGCTGTTTTTT.

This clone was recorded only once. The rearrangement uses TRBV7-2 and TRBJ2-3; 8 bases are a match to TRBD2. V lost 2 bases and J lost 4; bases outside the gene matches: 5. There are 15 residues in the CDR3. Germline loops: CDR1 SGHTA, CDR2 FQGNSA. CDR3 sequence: CASSLRGGQADTQYF. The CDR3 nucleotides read TGTGCCAGCAGCTTACGGGGGGGCCAGGCAGATACGCAGTATTTT.

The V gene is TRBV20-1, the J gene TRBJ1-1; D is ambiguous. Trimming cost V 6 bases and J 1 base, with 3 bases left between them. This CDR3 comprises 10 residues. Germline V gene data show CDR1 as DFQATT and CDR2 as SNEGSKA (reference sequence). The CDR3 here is CSAANTEAFF. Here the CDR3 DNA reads TGCAGTGCGGCGAACACTGAAGCTTTCTTT.

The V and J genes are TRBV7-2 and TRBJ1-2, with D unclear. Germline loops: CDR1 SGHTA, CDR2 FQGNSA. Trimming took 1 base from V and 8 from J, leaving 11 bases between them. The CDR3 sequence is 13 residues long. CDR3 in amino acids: CASSLGAVGGYTF. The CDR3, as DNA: TGTGCCAGCAGCTTAGGAGCGGTCGGCGGCTACACCTTC.

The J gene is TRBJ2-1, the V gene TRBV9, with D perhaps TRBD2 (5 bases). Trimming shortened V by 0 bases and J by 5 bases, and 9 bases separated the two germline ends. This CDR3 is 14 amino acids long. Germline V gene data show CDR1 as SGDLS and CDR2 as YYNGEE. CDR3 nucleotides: TGTGCCAGCAGCGTAGACAGCGGTAACAATGAGCAGTTCTTC. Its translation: CASSVDSGNNEQFF.

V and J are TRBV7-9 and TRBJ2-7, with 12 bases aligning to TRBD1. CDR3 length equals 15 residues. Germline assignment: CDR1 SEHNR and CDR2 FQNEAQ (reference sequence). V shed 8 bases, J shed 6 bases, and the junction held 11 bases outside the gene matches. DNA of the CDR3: TGTGCCAGCTTTGGGACCGGGACAGGGGGCTCCGAGCAGTACTTC. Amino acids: CASFGTGTGGSEQYF.

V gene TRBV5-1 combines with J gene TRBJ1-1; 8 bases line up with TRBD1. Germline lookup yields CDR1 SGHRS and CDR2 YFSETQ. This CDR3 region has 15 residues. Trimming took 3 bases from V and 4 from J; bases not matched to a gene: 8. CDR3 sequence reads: CASSSTGGLGTEAFF. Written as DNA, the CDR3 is TGCGCCAGCAGCTCTACAGGGGGATTAGGCACTGAAGCTTTCTTT.

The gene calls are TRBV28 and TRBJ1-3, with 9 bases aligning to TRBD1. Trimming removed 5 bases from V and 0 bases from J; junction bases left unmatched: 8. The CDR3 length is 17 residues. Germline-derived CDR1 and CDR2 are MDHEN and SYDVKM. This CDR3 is CASSTQGQGNSGNTIYF. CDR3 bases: TGTGCCAGCAGTACCCAAGGACAGGGGAACTCTGGAAACACCATATATTTT.

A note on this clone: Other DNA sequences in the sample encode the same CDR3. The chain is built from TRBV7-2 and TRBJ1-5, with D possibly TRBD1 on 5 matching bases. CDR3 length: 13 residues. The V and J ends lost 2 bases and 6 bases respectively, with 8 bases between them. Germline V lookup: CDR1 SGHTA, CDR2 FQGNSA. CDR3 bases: TGTGCCAGCAGCTTACAGGGTGGTCAGCCCCAGCATTTT. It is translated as CASSLQGGQPQHF.

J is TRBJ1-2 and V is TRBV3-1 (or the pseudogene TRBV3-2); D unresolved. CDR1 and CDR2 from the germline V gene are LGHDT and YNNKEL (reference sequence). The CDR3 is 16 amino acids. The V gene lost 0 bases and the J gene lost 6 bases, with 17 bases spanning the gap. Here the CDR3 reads CASSQDSGSFVDGYTF. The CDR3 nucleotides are TGTGCCAGCAGCCAAGATTCGGGGAGTTTCGTAGATGGCTACACCTTC.

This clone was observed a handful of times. The CDR3 nucleotides are TGTGCCAGCAGTCCAGGGACAGGGGCTGGTCAGCCCCAGCATTTT. Translating it yields CASSPGTGAGQPQHF. V is TRBV27 and J is TRBJ1-5; 10 bases are shared with TRBD1. V gave up 5 bases and J gave up 6 bases; unmatched junction bases: 7. The CDR3 covers 15 residues. Germline values: CDR1 MNHEY, CDR2 SMNVEV (reference sequence).

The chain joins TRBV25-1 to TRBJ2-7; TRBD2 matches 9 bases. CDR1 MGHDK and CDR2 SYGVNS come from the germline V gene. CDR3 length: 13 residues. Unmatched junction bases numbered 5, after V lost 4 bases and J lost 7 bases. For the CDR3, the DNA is TGTGCCAGCAGTGTGGCGGGGGGGCAGGAGCAGTACTTC. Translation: CASSVAGGQEQYF.

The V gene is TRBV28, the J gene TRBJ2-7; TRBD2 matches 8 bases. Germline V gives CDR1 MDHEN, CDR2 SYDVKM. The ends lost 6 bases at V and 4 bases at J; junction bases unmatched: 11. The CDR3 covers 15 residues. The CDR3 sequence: CASRGPRREVYEQYF. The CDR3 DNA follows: TGTGCCAGCAGGGGGCCCCGGCGGGAGGTGTACGAGCAGTACTTC.

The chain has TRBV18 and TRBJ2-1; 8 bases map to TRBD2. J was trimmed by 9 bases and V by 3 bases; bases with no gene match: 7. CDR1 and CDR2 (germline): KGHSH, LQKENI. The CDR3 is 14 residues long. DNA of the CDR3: TGTGCCAGCTCACCTGACGGGGGGGCGGCTGAGCAGTTCTTC. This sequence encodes CASSPDGGAAEQFF.

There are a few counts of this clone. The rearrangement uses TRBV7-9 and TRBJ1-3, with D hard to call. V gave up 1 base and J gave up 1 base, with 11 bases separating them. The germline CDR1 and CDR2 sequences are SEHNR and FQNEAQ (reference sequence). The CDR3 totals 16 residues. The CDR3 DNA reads TGTGCCAGCAGCTTAGAGGTCCAGGCGTCTGGAAACACCATATATTTT. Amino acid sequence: CASSLEVQASGNTIYF. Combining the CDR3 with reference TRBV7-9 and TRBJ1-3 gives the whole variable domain DTGVSQNPRHKITKRGQNVTFRCDPISEHNRLYWYRQTLGQGPEFLTYFQNEAQLEKSRLLSDRFSAERPKGSFSTLEIQRTEQGDSAMYLCASSLEVQASGNTIYFGEGSWLTVV.

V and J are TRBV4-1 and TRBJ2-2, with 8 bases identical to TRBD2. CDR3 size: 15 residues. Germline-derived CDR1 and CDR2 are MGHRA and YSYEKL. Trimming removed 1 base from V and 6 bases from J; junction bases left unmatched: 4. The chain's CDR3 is CASSQVTSVAGELFF. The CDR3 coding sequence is TGCGCCAGCAGCCAAGTGACTAGCGTCGCCGGGGAGCTGTTTTTT.